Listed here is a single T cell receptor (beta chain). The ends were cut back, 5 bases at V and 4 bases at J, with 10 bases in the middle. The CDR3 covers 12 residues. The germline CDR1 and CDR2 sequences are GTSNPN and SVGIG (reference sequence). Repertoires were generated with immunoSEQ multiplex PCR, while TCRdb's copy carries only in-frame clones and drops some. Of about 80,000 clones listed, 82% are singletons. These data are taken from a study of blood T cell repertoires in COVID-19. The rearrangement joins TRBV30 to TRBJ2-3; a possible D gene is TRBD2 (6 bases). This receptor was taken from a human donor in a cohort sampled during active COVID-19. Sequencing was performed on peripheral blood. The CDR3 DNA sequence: TGTGCCTGGTCCCCGGGGGCAGATACGCAGTATTTT. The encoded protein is CAWSPGADTQYF.